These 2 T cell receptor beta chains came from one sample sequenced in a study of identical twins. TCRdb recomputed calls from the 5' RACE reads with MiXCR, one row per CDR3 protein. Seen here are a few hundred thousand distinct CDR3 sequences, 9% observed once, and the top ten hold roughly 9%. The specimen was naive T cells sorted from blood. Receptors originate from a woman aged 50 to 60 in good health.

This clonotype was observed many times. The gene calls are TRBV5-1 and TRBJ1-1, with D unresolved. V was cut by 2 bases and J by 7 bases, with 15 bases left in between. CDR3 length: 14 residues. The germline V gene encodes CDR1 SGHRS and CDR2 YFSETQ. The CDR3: CASSFRVGPDEAFF. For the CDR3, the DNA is TGCGCCAGCAGCTTCCGGGTAGGCCCCGATGAAGCTTTCTTT.

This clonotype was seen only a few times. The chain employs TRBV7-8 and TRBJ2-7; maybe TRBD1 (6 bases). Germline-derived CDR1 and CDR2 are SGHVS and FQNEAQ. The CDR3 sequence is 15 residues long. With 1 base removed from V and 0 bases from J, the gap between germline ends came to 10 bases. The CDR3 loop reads CASSLEGRGSYEQYF. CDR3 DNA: TGTGCCAGCAGCTTAGAGGGCAGGGGCTCCTACGAGCAGTACTTC.